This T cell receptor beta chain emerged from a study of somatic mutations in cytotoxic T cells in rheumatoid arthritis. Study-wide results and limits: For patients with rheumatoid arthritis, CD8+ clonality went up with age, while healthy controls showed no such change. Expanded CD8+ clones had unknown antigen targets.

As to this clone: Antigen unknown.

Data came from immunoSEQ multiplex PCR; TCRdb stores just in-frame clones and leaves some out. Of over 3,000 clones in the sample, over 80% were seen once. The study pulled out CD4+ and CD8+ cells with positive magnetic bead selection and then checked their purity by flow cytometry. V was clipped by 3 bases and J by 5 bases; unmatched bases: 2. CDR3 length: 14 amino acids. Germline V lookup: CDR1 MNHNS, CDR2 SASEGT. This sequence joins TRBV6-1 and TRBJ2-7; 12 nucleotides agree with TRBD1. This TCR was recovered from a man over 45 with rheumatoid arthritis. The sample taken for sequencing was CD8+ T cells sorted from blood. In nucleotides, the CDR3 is TGTGCCAGCAGTGAGGGGACAGGGGGCCACGAGCAGTACTTC. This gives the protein CASSEGTGGHEQYF.